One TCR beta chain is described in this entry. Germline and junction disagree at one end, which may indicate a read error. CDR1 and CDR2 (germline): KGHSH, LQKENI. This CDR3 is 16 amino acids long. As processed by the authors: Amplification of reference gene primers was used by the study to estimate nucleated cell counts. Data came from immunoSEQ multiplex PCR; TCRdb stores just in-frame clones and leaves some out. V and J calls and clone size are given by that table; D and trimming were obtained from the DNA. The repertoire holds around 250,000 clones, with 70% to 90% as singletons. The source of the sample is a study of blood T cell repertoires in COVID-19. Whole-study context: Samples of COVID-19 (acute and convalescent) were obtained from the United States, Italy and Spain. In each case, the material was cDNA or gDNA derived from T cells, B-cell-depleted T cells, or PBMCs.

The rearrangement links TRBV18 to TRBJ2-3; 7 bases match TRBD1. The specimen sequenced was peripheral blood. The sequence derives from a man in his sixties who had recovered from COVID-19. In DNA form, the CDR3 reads TGTGCCAGCCCACCACGGGCAGGGGGAGACACAGATACGCAGTATTTT. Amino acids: CASPPRAGGDTDTQYF.